This T cell receptor (beta chain) was captured in a study of CD8+ T cells in alopecia areata. Study-level findings and limits: The study also sequences resident alphabeta T cells of normal skin in scalp samples. Mice showed TCR sharing more clearly than patients did, possibly owing to HLA.

This CDR3 is built from 13 residues. The germline CDR1 and CDR2 sequences are SEHNR and FQNEAQ (reference sequence). V shed 3 bases and J shed 6 bases, with 12 bases lying between them. cDNA serving as the sequencing template came from extracted, reverse transcribed RNA. The table came from immunoSEQ multiplex PCR; TCRdb's copy has only in-frame clones and leaves some out. The sample includes around 110,000 clones, roughly 50% seen only once; the top ten take 12%. As to this clone: What it binds is not known.

Treatment defined: oral pan-JAK inhibitor, 5-10 mg twice daily. Collected material from alopecia areata patients comprised lesional scalp punch biopsies and peripheral blood. The chain carries TRBV7-9 and TRBJ2-7; D is possibly TRBD2 (5 bases). The source was CD8+ T cells sorted from blood, collected at week 24, from a patient treated with tofacitinib. This TCR derives from a human donor with alopecia areata. CDR3 nucleotides: TGTGCCAGCAGCTTTTTAGAGGGTCTCGAGCAGTACTTC. Translating gives CASSFLEGLEQYF.